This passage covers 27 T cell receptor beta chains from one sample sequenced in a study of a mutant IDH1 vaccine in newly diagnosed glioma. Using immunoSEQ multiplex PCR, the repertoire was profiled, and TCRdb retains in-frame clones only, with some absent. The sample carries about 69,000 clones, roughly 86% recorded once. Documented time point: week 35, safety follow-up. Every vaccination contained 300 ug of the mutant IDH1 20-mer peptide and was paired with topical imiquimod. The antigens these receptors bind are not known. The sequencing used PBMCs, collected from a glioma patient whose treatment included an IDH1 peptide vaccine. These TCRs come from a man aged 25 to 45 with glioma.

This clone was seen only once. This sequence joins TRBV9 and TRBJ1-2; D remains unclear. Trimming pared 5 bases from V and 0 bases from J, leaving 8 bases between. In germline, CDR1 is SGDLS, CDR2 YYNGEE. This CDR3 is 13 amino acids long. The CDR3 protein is CASRRNPNYGYTF. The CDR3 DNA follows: TGTGCCAGCAGAAGAAACCCTAACTATGGCTACACCTTC.

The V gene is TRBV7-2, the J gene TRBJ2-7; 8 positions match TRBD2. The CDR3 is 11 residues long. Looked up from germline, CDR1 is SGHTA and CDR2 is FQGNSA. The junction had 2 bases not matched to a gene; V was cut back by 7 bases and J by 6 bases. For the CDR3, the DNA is TGTGCCAGCACACGGGGGGGCGAGCAGTACTTC. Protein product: CASTRGGEQYF. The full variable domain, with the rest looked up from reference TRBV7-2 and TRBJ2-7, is GAGVSQSPSNKVTEKGKDVELRCDPISGHTALYWYRQSLGQGLEFLIYFQGNSAPDKSGLPSDRFSAERTGGSVSTLTIQRTQQEDSAVYLCASTRGGEQYFGPGTRLTVT.

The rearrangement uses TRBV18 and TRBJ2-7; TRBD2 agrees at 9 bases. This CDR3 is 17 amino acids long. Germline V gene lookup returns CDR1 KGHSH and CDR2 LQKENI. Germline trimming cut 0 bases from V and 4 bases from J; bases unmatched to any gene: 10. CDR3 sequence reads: CASSPPGLAGSAYEQYF. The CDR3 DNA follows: TGTGCCAGCTCACCACCAGGGCTAGCGGGAAGTGCTTACGAGCAGTACTTC.

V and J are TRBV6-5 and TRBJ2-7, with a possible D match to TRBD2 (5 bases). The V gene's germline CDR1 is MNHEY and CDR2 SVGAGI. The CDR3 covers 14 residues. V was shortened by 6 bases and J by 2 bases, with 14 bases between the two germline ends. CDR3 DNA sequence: TGTGCCAGCAGGGCCGGAGGCCCGACCTACGAGCAGTACTTC. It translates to CASRAGGPTYEQYF.

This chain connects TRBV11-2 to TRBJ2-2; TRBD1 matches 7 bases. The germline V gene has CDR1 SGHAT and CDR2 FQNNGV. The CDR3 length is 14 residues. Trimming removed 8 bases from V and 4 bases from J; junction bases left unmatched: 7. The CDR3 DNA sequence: TGTGCCAGCTCCCGGGACAGAATCACCGGGGAGCTGTTTTTT. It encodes CASSRDRITGELFF.

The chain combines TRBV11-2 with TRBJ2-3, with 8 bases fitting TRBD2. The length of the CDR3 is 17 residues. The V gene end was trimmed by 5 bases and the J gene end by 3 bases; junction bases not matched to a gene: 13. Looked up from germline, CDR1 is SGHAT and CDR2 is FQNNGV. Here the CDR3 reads CASSTLRLAFGTDTQYF. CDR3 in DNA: TGTGCCAGCAGCACCCTCCGACTAGCGTTTGGAACAGATACGCAGTATTTT.

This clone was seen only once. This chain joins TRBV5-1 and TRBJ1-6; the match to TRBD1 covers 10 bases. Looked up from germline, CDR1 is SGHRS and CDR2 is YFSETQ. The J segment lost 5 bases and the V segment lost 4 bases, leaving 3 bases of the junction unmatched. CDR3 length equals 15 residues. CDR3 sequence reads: CASSGGQGDNSPLHF. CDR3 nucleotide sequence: TGCGCCAGCAGCGGCGGACAGGGGGATAATTCACCCCTCCACTTT.

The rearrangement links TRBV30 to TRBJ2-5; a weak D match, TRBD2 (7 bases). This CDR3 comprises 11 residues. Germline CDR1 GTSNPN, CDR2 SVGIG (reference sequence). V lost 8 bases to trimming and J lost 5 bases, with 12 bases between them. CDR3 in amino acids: CAAGARETQYF. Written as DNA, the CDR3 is TGTGCCGCGGGGGCCAGGGAGACCCAGTACTTC.

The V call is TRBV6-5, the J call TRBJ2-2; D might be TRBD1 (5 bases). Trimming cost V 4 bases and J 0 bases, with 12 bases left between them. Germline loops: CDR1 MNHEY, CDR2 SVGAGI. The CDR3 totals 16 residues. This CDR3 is CASSSDSYANTGELFF. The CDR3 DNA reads TGTGCCAGCAGTTCTGACAGCTATGCGAACACCGGGGAGCTGTTTTTT.

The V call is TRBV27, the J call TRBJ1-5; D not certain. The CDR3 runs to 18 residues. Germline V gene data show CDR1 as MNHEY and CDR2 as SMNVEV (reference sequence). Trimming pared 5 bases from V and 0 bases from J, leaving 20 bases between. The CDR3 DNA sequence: TGTGCCAGCAGTATTGAAGGGTATACCTTTAGTAGCAATCAGCCCCAGCATTTT. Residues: CASSIEGYTFSSNQPQHF.

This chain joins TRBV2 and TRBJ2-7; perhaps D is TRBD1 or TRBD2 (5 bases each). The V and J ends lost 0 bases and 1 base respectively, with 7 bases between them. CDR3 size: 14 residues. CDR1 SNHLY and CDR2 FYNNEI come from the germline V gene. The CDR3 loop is CASSEAGVSYEQYF. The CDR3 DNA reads TGTGCCAGCAGTGAAGCGGGGGTTTCCTACGAGCAGTACTTC. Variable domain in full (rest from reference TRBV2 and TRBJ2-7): EPEVTQTPSHQVTQMGQEVILRCVPISNHLYFYWYRQILGQKVEFLVSFYNNEISEKSEIFDDQFSVERPDGSNFTLKIRSTKLEDSAMYFCASSEAGVSYEQYFGPGTRLTVT.

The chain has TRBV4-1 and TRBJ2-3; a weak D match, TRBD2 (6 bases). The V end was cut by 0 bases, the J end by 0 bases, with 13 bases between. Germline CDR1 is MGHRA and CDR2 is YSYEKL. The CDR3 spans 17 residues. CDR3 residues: CASSQDHGTLSTDTQYF. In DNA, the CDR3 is TGCGCCAGCAGCCAAGATCACGGGACTCTAAGCACAGATACGCAGTATTTT.

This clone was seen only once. In nucleotides, the CDR3 is TGTGCCTGGGACACCGTAGGCCAGGGGGACAATGAGCAGTTCTTC. Amino acids: CAWDTVGQGDNEQFF. The J gene is TRBJ2-1, the V gene TRBV30; 7 bases line up with TRBD1. Germline values: CDR1 GTSNPN, CDR2 SVGIG (reference sequence). The length of the CDR3 is 15 residues. V trimming: 5 bases; J trimming: 5 bases; junction bases outside the gene matches: 12.

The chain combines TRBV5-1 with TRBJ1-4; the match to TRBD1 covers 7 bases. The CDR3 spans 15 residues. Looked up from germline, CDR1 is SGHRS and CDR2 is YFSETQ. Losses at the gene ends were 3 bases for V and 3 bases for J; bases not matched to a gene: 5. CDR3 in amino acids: CASSSRQGANEKLFF. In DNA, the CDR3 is TGCGCCAGCAGCTCTAGACAGGGAGCTAATGAAAAACTGTTTTTT. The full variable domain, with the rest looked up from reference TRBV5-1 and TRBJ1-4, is KAGVTQTPRYLIKTRGQQVTLSCSPISGHRSVSWYQQTPGQGLQFLFEYFSETQRNKGNFPGRFSGRQFSNSRSEMNVSTLELGDSALYLCASSSRQGANEKLFFGSGTQLSVL.

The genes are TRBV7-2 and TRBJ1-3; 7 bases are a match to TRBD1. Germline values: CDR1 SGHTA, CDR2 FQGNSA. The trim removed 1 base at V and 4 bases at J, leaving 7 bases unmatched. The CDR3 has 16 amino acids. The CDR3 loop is CASSLVLTGQGNTIYF. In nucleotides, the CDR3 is TGTGCCAGCAGCTTAGTATTGACAGGGCAGGGAAACACCATATATTTT.

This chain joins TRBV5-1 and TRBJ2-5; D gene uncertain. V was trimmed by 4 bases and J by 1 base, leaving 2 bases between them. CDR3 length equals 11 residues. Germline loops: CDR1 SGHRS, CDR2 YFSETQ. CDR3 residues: CASSLQETQYF. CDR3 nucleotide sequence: TGCGCCAGCAGCCTCCAAGAGACCCAGTACTTC.

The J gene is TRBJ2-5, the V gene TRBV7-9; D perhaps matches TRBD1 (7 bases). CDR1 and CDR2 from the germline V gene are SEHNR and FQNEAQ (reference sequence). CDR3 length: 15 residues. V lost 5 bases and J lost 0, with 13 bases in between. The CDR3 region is CASSTRGVYQETQYF. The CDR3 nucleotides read TGTGCCAGCAGCACCAGGGGGGTGTACCAAGAGACCCAGTACTTC.

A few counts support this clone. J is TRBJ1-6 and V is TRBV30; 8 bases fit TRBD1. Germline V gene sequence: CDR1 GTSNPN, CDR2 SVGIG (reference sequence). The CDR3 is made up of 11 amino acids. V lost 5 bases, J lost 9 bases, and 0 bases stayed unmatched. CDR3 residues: CAWDRGSPLHF. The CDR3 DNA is TGTGCCTGGGACAGGGGTTCACCCCTCCACTTT.

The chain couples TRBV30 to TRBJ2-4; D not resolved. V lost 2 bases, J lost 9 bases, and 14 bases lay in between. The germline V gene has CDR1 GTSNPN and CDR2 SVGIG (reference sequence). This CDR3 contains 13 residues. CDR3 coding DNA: TGTGCCTGGAGTCCGGAAGGGCTGGGCATTCAGTACTTC. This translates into CAWSPEGLGIQYF.

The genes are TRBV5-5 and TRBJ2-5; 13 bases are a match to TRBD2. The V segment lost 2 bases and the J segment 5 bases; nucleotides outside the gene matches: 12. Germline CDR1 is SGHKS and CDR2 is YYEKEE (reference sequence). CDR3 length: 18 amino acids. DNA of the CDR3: TGTGCCAGCAGCTTAGGGACTAGCGGGGTAGGTTATTTGGAGACCCAGTACTTC. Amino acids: CASSLGTSGVGYLETQYF.

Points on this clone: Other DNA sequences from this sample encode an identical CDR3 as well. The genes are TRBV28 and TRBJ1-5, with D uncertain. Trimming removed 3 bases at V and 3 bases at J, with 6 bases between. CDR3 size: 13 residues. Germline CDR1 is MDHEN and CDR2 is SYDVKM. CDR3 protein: CASSLLSNQPQHF. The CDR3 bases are TGTGCCAGCAGTTTGTTGTCCAATCAGCCCCAGCATTTT.

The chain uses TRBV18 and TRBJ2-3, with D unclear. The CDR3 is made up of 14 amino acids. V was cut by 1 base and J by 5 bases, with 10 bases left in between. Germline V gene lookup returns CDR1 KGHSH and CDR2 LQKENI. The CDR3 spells CASSPRTQRDTQYF. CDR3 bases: TGTGCCAGCTCACCACGCACCCAAAGAGATACGCAGTATTTT. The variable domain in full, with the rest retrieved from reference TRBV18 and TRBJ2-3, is NAGVMQNPRHLVRRRGQEARLRCSPMKGHSHVYWYRQLPEEGLKFMVYLQKENIIDESGMPKERFSAEFPKEGPSILRIQQVVRGDSAAYFCASSPRTQRDTQYFGPGTRLTVL.

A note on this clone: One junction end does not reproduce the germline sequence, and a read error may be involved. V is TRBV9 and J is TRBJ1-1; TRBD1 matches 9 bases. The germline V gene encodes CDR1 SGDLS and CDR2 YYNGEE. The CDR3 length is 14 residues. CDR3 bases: TGTGCCGGCAGAATGGGACAGGGGAACACTGAAGCTTTCTTT. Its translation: CAGRMGQGNTEAFF.

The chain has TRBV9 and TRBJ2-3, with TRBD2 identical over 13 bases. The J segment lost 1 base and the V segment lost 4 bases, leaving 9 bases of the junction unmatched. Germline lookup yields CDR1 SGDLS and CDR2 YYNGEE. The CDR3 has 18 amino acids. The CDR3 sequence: CASSKRLAGGRGTDTQYF. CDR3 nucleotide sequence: TGTGCCAGCAGCAAAAGACTAGCGGGAGGCCGCGGCACAGATACGCAGTATTTT.

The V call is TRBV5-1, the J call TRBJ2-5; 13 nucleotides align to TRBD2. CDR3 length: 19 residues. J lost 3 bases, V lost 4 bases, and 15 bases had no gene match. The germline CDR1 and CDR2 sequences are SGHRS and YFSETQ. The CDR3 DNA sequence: TGCGCCAGCAGCACCGGGACTAGCGGGACTCCCTGGCGGGAAGAGACCCAGTACTTC. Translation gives CASSTGTSGTPWREETQYF.

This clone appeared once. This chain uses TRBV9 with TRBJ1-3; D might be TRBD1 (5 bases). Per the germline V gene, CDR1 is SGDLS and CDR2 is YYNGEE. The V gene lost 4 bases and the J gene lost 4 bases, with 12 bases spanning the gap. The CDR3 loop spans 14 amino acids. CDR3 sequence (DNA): TGTGCCAGCAGCTCTGCAGGGATAGGAAACACCATATATTTT. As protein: CASSSAGIGNTIYF.

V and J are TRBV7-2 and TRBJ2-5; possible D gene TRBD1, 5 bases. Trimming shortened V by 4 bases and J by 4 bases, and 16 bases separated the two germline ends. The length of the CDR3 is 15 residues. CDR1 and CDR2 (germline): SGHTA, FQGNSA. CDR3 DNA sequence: TGTGCCAGCAGCTCGACAGCTACTAAGGGAGAGACCCAGTACTTC. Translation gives CASSSTATKGETQYF.